What follows are 31 T cell receptor beta chains derived from one specimen sequenced in a study of cytomegalovirus exposure and HLA in healthy donors. PCR employed 60 Vbeta and 13 Jbeta primers. TCRdb keeps only in-frame clones here, not all; method: immunoSEQ multiplex PCR. The data show about 98,000 clones, over 70% seen once. The sample comprised PBMCs. The receptor source for this set is a man aged 18 to 29 in good health and CMV-seropositive.

The chain recombines TRBV7-9 with TRBJ1-6, with D unresolved. The germline gives CDR1 SEHNR, CDR2 FQNEAQ (reference sequence). V was clipped by 5 bases and J by 7 bases, with 6 bases between them. The CDR3 runs to 12 residues. Written as DNA, the CDR3 is TGTGCCAGCAGCCATGTCAATTCACCCCTCCACTTT. Translation gives CASSHVNSPLHF. Filled out from reference TRBV7-9 and TRBJ1-6, the complete variable domain reads DTGVSQNPRHKITKRGQNVTFRCDPISEHNRLYWYRQTLGQGPEFLTYFQNEAQLEKSRLLSDRFSAERPKGSFSTLEIQRTEQGDSAMYLCASSHVNSPLHFGNGTRLTVT.

The chain links TRBV30 to TRBJ1-1; D is perhaps TRBD1 (6 bases). The CDR3 sequence is 12 residues long. Germline lookup yields CDR1 GTSNPN and CDR2 SVGIG (reference sequence). Between the trimmed V and J ends, which lost 5 bases and 6 bases, there was a span of 13 bases. The CDR3 region has the DNA TGTGCCTGGGGCACAGGGTCGCCTGAAGCTTTCTTT. It yields the protein CAWGTGSPEAFF.

J is TRBJ2-1 and V is TRBV10-3; TRBD2 matches 12 bases. The CDR3 has 17 residues. CDR1 is ENHRY and CDR2 is SYGVKD in the germline V gene. J lost 2 bases, V lost 6 bases, and 8 bases had no gene match. The CDR3 protein is CAIRSALAGGPYNEQFF. CDR3 nucleotides: TGTGCCATCAGGAGTGCTCTAGCGGGGGGGCCCTACAATGAGCAGTTCTTC.

V and J are TRBV2 and TRBJ2-1; D gene uncertain. Germline loops: CDR1 SNHLY, CDR2 FYNNEI. The CDR3 covers 16 residues. Trimming left V 7 bases short and J 0 bases short, with 16 bases between. The CDR3 coding sequence is TGTGCCAGCATGAATCGACTCCGAAGCTCCTACAATGAGCAGTTCTTC. Amino acids: CASMNRLRSSYNEQFF.

Comment on this clone: Its ends do not fully match the called genes, so a read error is possible. The V call is TRBV7-9, the J call TRBJ1-1; D ambiguous. Looked up from germline, CDR1 is SEHNR and CDR2 is FQNEAQ (reference sequence). The CDR3 loop spans 13 amino acids. The CDR3 spells CSSTPDTNSEAFF. The CDR3 region has the DNA TGTTCCAGCACCCCCGACACCAACTCTGAAGCTTTCTTT.

V gene TRBV30 combines with J gene TRBJ1-1; D is unresolved. The CDR3 extends over 13 amino acids. Germline lookup yields CDR1 GTSNPN and CDR2 SVGIG (reference sequence). Deletions cut 1 base from V and 5 bases from J, with 11 bases between. CDR3 protein: CAWSAMGWTEAFF. CDR3 bases: TGTGCCTGGAGTGCAATGGGCTGGACTGAAGCTTTCTTT.

This clone showed up just a few times. This chain uses TRBV6-1 with TRBJ1-4, with D possibly being TRBD1 (5 bases). Germline loops: CDR1 MNHNS, CDR2 SASEGT. The CDR3 contains 15 residues. The V end was cut by 2 bases, the J end by 8 bases, with 15 bases between. The CDR3 DNA sequence: TGTGCCAGCAGTGAATCCACAGGAGCGTGGGAAAAACTGTTTTTT. Residues: CASSESTGAWEKLFF.

The chain links TRBV9 to TRBJ2-2; D is uncertain. There are 16 residues in the CDR3. Germline CDR1 SGDLS, CDR2 YYNGEE. Between the trimmed V and J ends, which lost 2 bases and 10 bases, there was a span of 21 bases. The CDR3 loop is CASSVQSSRFAPELFF. The CDR3, as DNA: TGTGCCAGCAGCGTCCAATCTTCGCGTTTCGCCCCGGAGCTGTTTTTT.

The V call is TRBV29-1, the J call TRBJ1-2; weak D call: TRBD1 (5 bases). From germline, CDR1 is SQVTM and CDR2 ANQGSEA. Deletions cut 7 bases from V and 2 bases from J, with 11 bases between. CDR3 length: 12 residues. The CDR3 protein is CSATGSNYGYTF. In DNA form, the CDR3 reads TGCAGCGCCACAGGCTCAAACTATGGCTACACCTTC.

This chain uses TRBV6-1 with TRBJ2-1, with TRBD1 identical over 9 bases. The CDR3 loop spans 17 amino acids. CDR1 and CDR2 (germline): MNHNS, SASEGT. Germline trimming cut 2 bases from V and 4 bases from J; bases unmatched to any gene: 9. In DNA, the CDR3 is TGTGCCAGCAGTGAATATGTCAGGGACAGGGTTTACAATGAGCAGTTCTTC. It yields the protein CASSEYVRDRVYNEQFF.

The rearrangement uses TRBV10-3 and TRBJ2-2, with D possibly TRBD2 on 5 matching bases. The germline V gene has CDR1 ENHRY and CDR2 SYGVKD. The CDR3 runs 15 residues. The V end was cut by 6 bases, the J end by 0 bases, with 11 bases between. Here the CDR3 reads CAISLRTSNTGELFF. The CDR3 DNA follows: TGTGCCATCAGCCTAAGGACTTCGAACACCGGGGAGCTGTTTTTT.

The chain recombines TRBV4-1 with TRBJ1-5; D is perhaps TRBD1 (6 bases). V shed 1 base and J shed 7 bases, with 14 bases lying between them. Germline-derived CDR1 and CDR2 are MGHRA and YSYEKL. This CDR3 region has 15 residues. The CDR3 region is CASSQGGYGTQPQHF. The CDR3 DNA follows: TGCGCCAGCAGCCAAGGGGGCTATGGGACACAGCCCCAGCATTTT.

The J gene is TRBJ1-6, the V gene TRBV19; no definite D call. The CDR3 sequence is 14 residues long. The germline V gene has CDR1 LNHDA and CDR2 SQIVND (reference sequence). Trimming removed 3 bases at V and 7 bases at J, with 10 bases between. CDR3 amino acids: CASSIQLVNSPLHF. CDR3 nucleotides: TGTGCCAGTAGTATCCAGTTGGTAAATTCACCCCTCCACTTT.

The chain recombines TRBV6-1 with TRBJ2-3; TRBD2 aligns across 11 bases. The J segment lost 4 bases and the V segment lost 5 bases, leaving 5 bases of the junction unmatched. Per the germline V gene, CDR1 is MNHNS and CDR2 is SASEGT. CDR3 length equals 15 residues. This CDR3 reads CASSSGTSGADTQYF. CDR3 sequence (DNA): TGTGCCAGCAGTTCCGGGACTAGCGGTGCAGATACGCAGTATTTT.

The V and J genes are TRBV19 and TRBJ1-2; possible D gene TRBD1, 6 bases. Germline V gene lookup returns CDR1 LNHDA and CDR2 SQIVND (reference sequence). CDR3 length: 18 residues. Trimming removed 6 bases at V and 5 bases at J, with 28 bases between. CDR3 nucleotide sequence: TGTGCCAGTAGCCCCGAGGTTGCTACTGGACAGCTGTTGTATGGCTACACCTTC. It specifies CASSPEVATGQLLYGYTF.

V usage is TRBV19 and J usage is TRBJ2-3, with D possibly TRBD1 on 7 matching bases. Between the trimmed V and J ends, which lost 6 bases and 0 bases, there was a span of 13 bases. Germline CDR1 LNHDA, CDR2 SQIVND (reference sequence). CDR3 length: 15 residues. As DNA, the CDR3 is TGTGCCAGTAGCAGGAGGGGACAGAGCACAGATACGCAGTATTTT. Its translation: CASSRRGQSTDTQYF.

V gene TRBV28 combines with J gene TRBJ1-1; a possible D gene is TRBD1 (5 bases). The germline V gene has CDR1 MDHEN and CDR2 SYDVKM. Trimming removed 7 bases from V and 6 bases from J, with 15 bases in between. The CDR3 sequence is 13 residues long. The CDR3: CASKGRGFSEAFF. The CDR3 region has the DNA TGTGCCAGCAAGGGGCGGGGATTCTCTGAAGCTTTCTTT.

V usage is TRBV7-9 and J usage is TRBJ2-5; 9 nucleotides match TRBD2. J lost 1 base, V lost 8 bases, and 8 bases had no gene match. The CDR3 covers 15 residues. Germline values: CDR1 SEHNR, CDR2 FQNEAQ (reference sequence). This CDR3 is CASQGERGVQETQYF. CDR3 bases: TGTGCCAGCCAGGGGGAGCGGGGGGTCCAAGAGACCCAGTACTTC. Drawing the rest from reference TRBV7-9 and TRBJ2-5, the complete variable domain is DTGVSQNPRHKITKRGQNVTFRCDPISEHNRLYWYRQTLGQGPEFLTYFQNEAQLEKSRLLSDRFSAERPKGSFSTLEIQRTEQGDSAMYLCASQGERGVQETQYFGPGTRLLVL.

This chain joins TRBV5-1 and TRBJ2-2, with 8 bases fitting TRBD2. Trimming took 4 bases from V and 5 from J; bases not matched to a gene: 10. Germline CDR1 and CDR2: SGHRS and YFSETQ. CDR3 size: 16 residues. CDR3 in DNA: TGCGCCAGCAGCCTCACCAGCGGGGGATGGACCGGGGAGCTGTTTTTT. It is translated as CASSLTSGGWTGELFF.

This clone has only a few counts. The rearrangement uses TRBV28 and TRBJ1-4; possibly TRBD1 for D (6 bases). V gave up 5 bases and J gave up 8 bases, with 21 bases separating them. Germline-derived CDR1 and CDR2 are MDHEN and SYDVKM. The CDR3 sequence is 16 residues long. DNA of the CDR3: TGTGCCAGCAGTCTACCACAGGGTATTGGAAGGGAAAAACTGTTTTTT. The encoded protein is CASSLPQGIGREKLFF.

This chain connects TRBV7-9 to TRBJ1-2, with 11 bases matching TRBD1. The V gene's germline CDR1 is SEHNR and CDR2 FQNEAQ (reference sequence). Trimming took 3 bases from V and 8 from J; bases not matched to a gene: 8. The CDR3 is made up of 15 amino acids. Here the CDR3 DNA reads TGTGCCAGCAGCTTCGGGACAGGGGGAGGAGAAGGCTACACCTTC. Its translation is CASSFGTGGGEGYTF.

V and J are TRBV4-1 and TRBJ1-2, with 7 nucleotides matching TRBD1. The V gene end was trimmed by 6 bases and the J gene end by 5 bases; junction bases not matched to a gene: 3. Germline assignment: CDR1 MGHRA and CDR2 YSYEKL. The CDR3 has 12 amino acids. The CDR3 is CASSQTGYGYTF. In DNA, the CDR3 is TGCGCCAGCAGTCAGACAGGGTATGGCTACACCTTC.

V and J are TRBV5-6 and TRBJ2-2; unclear D gene. The V gene lost 1 base and the J gene lost 8 bases, with 15 bases spanning the gap. CDR3 length equals 15 residues. The germline V gene has CDR1 SGHDT and CDR2 YYEEEE. The chain's CDR3 is CASSLLPGDAGELFF. The CDR3 DNA reads as TGTGCCAGCAGCTTGTTGCCAGGCGATGCGGGGGAGCTGTTTTTT.

In its sample, this clone was seen a few times. This rearrangement joins TRBV5-1 to TRBJ2-3; D gene uncertain. This CDR3 spans 14 amino acids. Germline CDR1 SGHRS, CDR2 YFSETQ. The V end was cut by 0 bases, the J end by 7 bases, with 12 bases between. CDR3 region: CASSLGQPVHTQYF. CDR3 sequence (DNA): TGCGCCAGCAGCTTGGGACAACCTGTCCATACGCAGTATTTT.

As regards this clone: Within the sample, other DNA sequences also encode this same CDR3. This chain links TRBV6-5 with TRBJ2-7, with 10 bases fitting TRBD2. The CDR3 is 14 residues long. The germline gives CDR1 MNHEY, CDR2 SVGAGI. J was trimmed by 2 bases and V by 6 bases; bases with no gene match: 4. This CDR3 is CASRRTSGTYEQYF. The CDR3 nucleotides are TGTGCCAGCAGGAGGACTAGCGGAACCTACGAGCAGTACTTC.

This clone was observed a handful of times. The chain recombines TRBV2 with TRBJ2-1, with 10 positions matching TRBD2. CDR1 is SNHLY, CDR2 FYNNEI, per germline. This CDR3 comprises 18 residues. With 0 bases clipped from V and 2 bases from J, the junction kept 7 bases outside the gene matches. The CDR3 protein is CASSEALLAGVPYNEQFF. DNA of the CDR3: TGTGCCAGCAGTGAAGCCCTTCTAGCGGGGGTCCCCTACAATGAGCAGTTCTTC.

This clone was found a few times. V gene TRBV30 combines with J gene TRBJ2-6, with D hard to call. Germline V gives CDR1 GTSNPN, CDR2 SVGIG (reference sequence). This CDR3 comprises 13 residues. Trimming pared 3 bases from V and 1 base from J, leaving 4 bases between. The CDR3 here is CAWRQSGANVLTF. The CDR3 bases are TGTGCCTGGAGACAGTCTGGGGCCAACGTCCTGACTTTC.

The V and J genes are TRBV19 and TRBJ1-1; no clear D gene. The CDR3 extends over 14 amino acids. Trimming stripped 1 base from V and 7 bases from J, with 13 bases between. The V gene's germline CDR1 is LNHDA and CDR2 SQIVND (reference sequence). The DNA for the CDR3 is TGTGCCAGTAGTATAGGTGTTACAGCATATGAAGCTTTCTTT. Protein: CASSIGVTAYEAFF.

In this sample, this clone turned up once. CDR3 sequence: CASSLPGNTIYF. The CDR3 DNA is TGTGCCAGCAGCTTACCGGGAAACACCATATATTTT. V is TRBV7-2 and J is TRBJ1-3; D remains unclear. The CDR3 has 12 amino acids. With 2 bases removed from V and 4 bases from J, the gap between germline ends came to 3 bases. The germline gives CDR1 SGHTA, CDR2 FQGNSA.

This clone was recorded many times. The chain carries TRBV7-9 and TRBJ1-4, with D possibly being TRBD1 (6 bases). V lost 5 bases and J 5 bases, leaving 12 bases between the germline ends. Per the germline V gene, CDR1 is SEHNR and CDR2 is FQNEAQ (reference sequence). The CDR3 is made up of 14 amino acids. CDR3 nucleotides: TGTGCCAGCAGCGAAGGGGGAAGGAATGAAAAACTGTTTTTT. Protein product: CASSEGGRNEKLFF.

The chain combines TRBV6-6 with TRBJ2-7; TRBD1 might be the D (5 bases). V was cut by 6 bases and J by 3 bases, with 12 bases left in between. The CDR3 length is 13 residues. In germline, CDR1 is MNHNY, CDR2 SVGAGI (reference sequence). CDR3 coding DNA: TGTGCCAGCAGCCCCTGGCAGGGCTACGAGCAGTACTTC. Protein: CASSPWQGYEQYF.